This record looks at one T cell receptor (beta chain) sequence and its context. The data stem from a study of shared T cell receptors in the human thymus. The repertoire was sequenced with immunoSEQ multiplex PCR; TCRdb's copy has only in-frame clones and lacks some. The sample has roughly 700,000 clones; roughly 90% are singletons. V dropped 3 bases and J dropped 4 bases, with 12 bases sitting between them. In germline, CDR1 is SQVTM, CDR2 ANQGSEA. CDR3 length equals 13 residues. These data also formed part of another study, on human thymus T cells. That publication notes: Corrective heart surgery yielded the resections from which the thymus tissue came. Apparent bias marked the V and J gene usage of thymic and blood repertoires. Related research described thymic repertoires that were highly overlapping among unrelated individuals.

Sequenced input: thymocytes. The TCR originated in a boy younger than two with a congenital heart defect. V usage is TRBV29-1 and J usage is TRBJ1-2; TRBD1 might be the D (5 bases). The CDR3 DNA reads TGCAGCGTTGATCCCGGTAGGGGCTATGGCTACACCTTC. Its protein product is CSVDPGRGYGYTF. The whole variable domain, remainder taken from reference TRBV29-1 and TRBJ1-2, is SAVISQKPSRDICQRGTSLTIQCQVDSQVTMMFWYRQQPGQSLTLIATANQGSEATYESGFVIDKFPISRPNLTFSTLTVSNMSPEDSSIYLCSVDPGRGYGYTFGSGTRLTVV.